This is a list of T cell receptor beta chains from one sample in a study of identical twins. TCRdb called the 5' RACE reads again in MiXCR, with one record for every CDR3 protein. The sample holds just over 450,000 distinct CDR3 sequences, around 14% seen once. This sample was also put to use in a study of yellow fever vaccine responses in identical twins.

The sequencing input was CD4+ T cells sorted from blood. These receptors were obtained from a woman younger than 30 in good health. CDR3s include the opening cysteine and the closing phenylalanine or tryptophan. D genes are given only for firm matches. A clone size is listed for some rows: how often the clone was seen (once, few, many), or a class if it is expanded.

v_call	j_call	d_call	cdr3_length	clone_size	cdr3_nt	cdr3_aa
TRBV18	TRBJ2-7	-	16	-	TGTGCCAGCTCACCACAACTACGACAGGGAGGGTACGAGCAGTACTTC	CASSPQLRQGGYEQYF
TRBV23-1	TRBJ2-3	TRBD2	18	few	TGCGCCAGCAGTCACTATAAGGGGACTAGCGGGAGCACAGATACGCAGTATTTT	CASSHYKGTSGSTDTQYF
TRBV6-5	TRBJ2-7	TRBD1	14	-	TGTGCCAGCAGTTACTCACAGGGGCCCTACGAGCAGTACTTC	CASSYSQGPYEQYF
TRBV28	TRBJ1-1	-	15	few	TGTGCCAGCAGTTTCCGAAACCAGGGGAACACTGAAGCTTTCTTT	CASSFRNQGNTEAFF
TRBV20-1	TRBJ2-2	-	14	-	TGCAGTGCTAGGAGTCACAGGACCACCGGGGAGCTGTTTTTT	CSARSHRTTGELFF
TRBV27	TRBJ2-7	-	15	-	TGTGCCAGCAGTCCCTCCACAGGAAACTCCTACGAGCAGTACTTC	CASSPSTGNSYEQYF
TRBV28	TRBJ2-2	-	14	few	TGTGCCAGCAGTTTGTTCCAGGGTGCCGGGGAGCTGTTTTTT	CASSLFQGAGELFF
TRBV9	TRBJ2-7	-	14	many	TGTGCCAGCAGCGTGGATACCGGACCCTACGAGCAGTACTTC	CASSVDTGPYEQYF
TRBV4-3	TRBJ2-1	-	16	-	TGCGCCAGCAGCCAAGAATACGGGCCGGCCTACAATGAGCAGTTCTTC	CASSQEYGPAYNEQFF
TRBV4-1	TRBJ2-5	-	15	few	TGCGCCAGCAGCCCCCAACAGGAGTACCAAGAGACCCAGTACTTC	CASSPQQEYQETQYF
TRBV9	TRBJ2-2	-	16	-	TGTGCCAGCAGCGTAGCTGGTAGGGTGAGCACCGGGGAGCTGTTTTTT	CASSVAGRVSTGELFF
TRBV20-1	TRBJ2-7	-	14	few	TGCAGTGCCCTGCTGGACAGTTCCCCCTACGAGCAGTACTTC	CSALLDSSPYEQYF
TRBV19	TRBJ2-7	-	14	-	TGTGCCAGTAGTGTAGGGTCGGAGAACTACGAGCAGTACTTC	CASSVGSENYEQYF
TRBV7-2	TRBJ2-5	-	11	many	TGTGCCAGCAGCTTAGGGGGCAGCCAGTACTTC	CASSLGGSQYF
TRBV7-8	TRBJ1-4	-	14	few	TGTGCCAGCAGCTTCCACGAGAGAGTGGAAAAACTGTTTTTT	CASSFHERVEKLFF
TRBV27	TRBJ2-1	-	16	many	TGTGCCAGCAGACCTTACAACGGGTACTCCTACAATGAGCAGTTCTTC	CASRPYNGYSYNEQFF
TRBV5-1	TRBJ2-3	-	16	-	TGCGCCAGCAGCTTGGGCGTCTTTTCAGGTGCAGATACGCAGTATTTT	CASSLGVFSGADTQYF
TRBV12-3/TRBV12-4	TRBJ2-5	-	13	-	TGTGCCAGCAACACGGACCGGGGAGGGACCCAGTACTTC	CASNTDRGGTQYF
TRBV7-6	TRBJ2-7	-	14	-	TGTGCCAGCAGCTTAGACAGGGCAGTTAACGAGCAGTACTTC	CASSLDRAVNEQYF
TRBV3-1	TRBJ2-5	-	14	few	TGTGCCAGCAGCCAAGGACAGGCGGCCGGGACCCAGTACTTC	CASSQGQAAGTQYF
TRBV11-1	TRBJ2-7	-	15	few	TGTGCCAGCAGCCCCAGGCGGACTGGCACCTACGAGCAGTACTTC	CASSPRRTGTYEQYF
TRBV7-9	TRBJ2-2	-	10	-	TGTGCCAGCACCACCGGGGAGCTGTTTTTT	CASTTGELFF
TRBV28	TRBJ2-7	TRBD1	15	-	TGTGCCAGCAGTTCTATGGACAGGGTATCCTACGAGCAGTACTTC	CASSSMDRVSYEQYF
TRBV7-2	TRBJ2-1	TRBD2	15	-	TGTGCCAGCAGCGTTAGCGGGGGGGCCGTCAGTGAGCAGTTCTTC	CASSVSGGAVSEQFF
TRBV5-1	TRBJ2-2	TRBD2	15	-	TGCGCCAGCAGCTTCGGCGTCGGGGGGACCGGGGAGCTGTTTTTT	CASSFGVGGTGELFF
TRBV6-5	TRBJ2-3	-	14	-	TGTGCCAGCAGTTCAAGGACTGGGGAAGATACGCAGTATTTT	CASSSRTGEDTQYF
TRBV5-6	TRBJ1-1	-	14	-	TGTGCCAGCAGGCAGGCTATAGGGAACACTGAAGCTTTCTTT	CASRQAIGNTEAFF
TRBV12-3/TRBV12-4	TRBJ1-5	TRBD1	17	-	TGTGCCAGCAGGGTCGGGACAGAACTCGGCGGCAATCAGCCCCAGCATTTT	CASRVGTELGGNQPQHF
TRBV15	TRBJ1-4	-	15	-	TGTGCCACCAGCAGAGATCGTGGCTTTGGGGAAAAACTGTTTTTT	CATSRDRGFGEKLFF
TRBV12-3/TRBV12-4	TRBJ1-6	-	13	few	TGTGCCAGCGGGGCAGCTTATAATTCACCCCTCCACTTT	CASGAAYNSPLHF
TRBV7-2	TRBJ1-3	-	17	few	TGTGCCAGCAGCTTAGTCCCACAGGCACTCTCTGGAAACACCATATATTTT	CASSLVPQALSGNTIYF
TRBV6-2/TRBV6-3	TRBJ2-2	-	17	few	TGTGCCAGCAGTTACAGGCGCGGCAAGGAGAACACCGGGGAGCTGTTTTTT	CASSYRRGKENTGELFF
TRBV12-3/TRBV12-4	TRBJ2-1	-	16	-	TGTGCCAGCAGCCCCTGGCAGGCGATCTCCTACAATGAGCAGTTCTTC	CASSPWQAISYNEQFF
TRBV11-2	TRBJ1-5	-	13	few	TGTGCCAGCAGACTAGACCCGTCTCAGCCCCAGCATTTT	CASRLDPSQPQHF
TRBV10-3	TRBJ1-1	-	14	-	TGTGCCATCAGAATCGACCAGGATTCCTCTGAAGCTTTCTTT	CAIRIDQDSSEAFF
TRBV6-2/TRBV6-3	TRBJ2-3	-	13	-	TGTGCCAGTAAACGAACCTACACAGATACGCAGTATTTT	CASKRTYTDTQYF
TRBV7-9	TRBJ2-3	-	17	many	TGTGCCAGCAGCTTAGACTTTCCGGGAGTGGGCACAGATACGCAGTATTTT	CASSLDFPGVGTDTQYF